The following is a T cell receptor beta chain sequence with its context. The target antigen is unknown. Using immunoSEQ multiplex PCR, the repertoire was profiled, and TCRdb retains in-frame clones only, with some absent. The profile shows around 120,000 clones, 85% to 95% of them singletons. Per germline, CDR1 SEHNR and CDR2 FQNEAQ (reference sequence). V trimming: 5 bases; J trimming: 8 bases; junction bases outside the gene matches: 6. This CDR3 region has 13 residues. The data originate from a study of T cell responses to AZD1222 COVID-19 vaccine. Study findings and constraints: The donor cohort was predominantly white British with a female majority, and clonal diversity may have been underestimated.

V and J are TRBV7-9 and TRBJ2-1; 7 bases line up with TRBD1. The source of this sequence is an adult who received the AZD1222 COVID-19 vaccine. This specimen consisted of peripheral blood, obtained 28 days after the second AZD1222 dose. In DNA, the CDR3 is TGTGCCAGCAGCAGAAACAGGGGAGATGAGCAGTTCTTC. Protein: CASSRNRGDEQFF. Based on the CDR3 plus reference TRBV7-9 and TRBJ2-1, the full variable domain is DTGVSQNPRHKITKRGQNVTFRCDPISEHNRLYWYRQTLGQGPEFLTYFQNEAQLEKSRLLSDRFSAERPKGSFSTLEIQRTEQGDSAMYLCASSRNRGDEQFFGPGTRLTVL.